This TCR beta chain was retrieved from a study of response to subunit inactivated influenza vaccine (dated by TCRdb to between 2017 and 2018). In terms of the full investigation: Deep quantitative T cell receptor repertoire profiling was used in the study to track responses to a trivalent subunit inactivated influenza vaccine. The full study reports these points: The authors suggested that each seasonal influenza vaccination may recruit only a limited number of new T cells.

This clonotype was recorded a few times. Its specific antigen is unknown. Base-call qualities are not available, and no considerably larger clone is one nucleotide away. The library was obtained by RT-PCR. TCRdb names Illumina HiSeq 2500 as the instrument used. In TCRdb, the public reads were trimmed at Q25 with fastp and aligned with MiXCR, with productive beta chains retained. Identical CDR3 protein sequences are pooled into one entry, listed with their most common genes and DNA. This sample comprises about 700,000 distinct CDR3 sequences, 11% to 15% of them detected only once. The ten largest make up 5.5% to 7% of the sample. The CDR3 contains 16 residues, cysteine and phenylalanine counted. CDR3 DNA only is kept here, 48 bases in frame from base 1. Germline trimming amounts to 7 bases on V and 5 bases on J, with 12 as the count of junction bases outside the gene matches.

The rearrangement combines TRBV12-3 or TRBV12-4 with TRBJ1-5; the junction holds 9 bases that match TRBD1. This specimen consisted of PBMCs from blood, obtained 14 to 15 days before vaccination. This TCR derives from a middle-aged man who received an inactivated influenza vaccine. Donor details come from another sample of the same person, matched by shared clones. In nucleotides, the sequence is TGTGCCAGCACCCCTGGGGACAGGGAAGGCGATCAGCCCCAGCATTTT. Its product reads: CASTPGDREGDQPQHF.